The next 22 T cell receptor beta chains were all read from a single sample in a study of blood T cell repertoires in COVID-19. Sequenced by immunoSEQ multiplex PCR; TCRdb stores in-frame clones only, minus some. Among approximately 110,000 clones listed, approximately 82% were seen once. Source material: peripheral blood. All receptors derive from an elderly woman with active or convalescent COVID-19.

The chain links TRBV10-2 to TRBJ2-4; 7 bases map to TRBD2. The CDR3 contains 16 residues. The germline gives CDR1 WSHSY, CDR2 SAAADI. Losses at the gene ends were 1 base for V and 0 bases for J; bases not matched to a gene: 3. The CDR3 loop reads CASSEWGGKAKNIQYF. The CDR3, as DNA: TGCGCCAGCAGTGAGTGGGGGGGGAAAGCCAAAAACATTCAGTACTTC.

CDR3 protein: CASRSRLAPAGGEQFF. The CDR3 DNA reads TGTGCCAGCAGGTCGAGACTAGCGCCCGCGGGAGGTGAGCAGTTCTTC. V and J are TRBV2 and TRBJ2-1; TRBD2 agrees at 8 bases. V gave up 6 bases and J gave up 9 bases; unmatched junction bases: 16. Germline V CDR1 and CDR2: SNHLY, FYNNEI. The CDR3 is made up of 16 amino acids.

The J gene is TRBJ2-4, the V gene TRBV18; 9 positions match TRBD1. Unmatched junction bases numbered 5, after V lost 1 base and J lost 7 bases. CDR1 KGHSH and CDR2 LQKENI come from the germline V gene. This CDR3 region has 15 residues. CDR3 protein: CASSPLGQGRNIQYF. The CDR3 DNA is TGTGCCAGCTCACCACTCGGACAGGGGAGGAACATTCAGTACTTC. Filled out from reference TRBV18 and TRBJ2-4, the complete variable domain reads NAGVMQNPRHLVRRRGQEARLRCSPMKGHSHVYWYRQLPEEGLKFMVYLQKENIIDESGMPKERFSAEFPKEGPSILRIQQVVRGDSAAYFCASSPLGQGRNIQYFGAGTRLSVL.

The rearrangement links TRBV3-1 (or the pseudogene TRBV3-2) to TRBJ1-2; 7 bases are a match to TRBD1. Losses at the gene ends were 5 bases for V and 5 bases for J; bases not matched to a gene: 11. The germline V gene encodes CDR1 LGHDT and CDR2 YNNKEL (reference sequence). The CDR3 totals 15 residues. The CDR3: CASSARQGNIYGYTF. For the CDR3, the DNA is TGTGCCAGCAGCGCCCGACAGGGCAACATATATGGCTACACCTTC.

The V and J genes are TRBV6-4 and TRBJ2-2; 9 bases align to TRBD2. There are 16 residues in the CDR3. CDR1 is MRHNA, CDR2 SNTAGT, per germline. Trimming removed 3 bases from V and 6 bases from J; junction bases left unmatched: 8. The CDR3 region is CASSEAASGIPGELFF. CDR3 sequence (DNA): TGTGCCAGCAGTGAGGCGGCTAGCGGGATCCCCGGGGAGCTGTTTTTT.

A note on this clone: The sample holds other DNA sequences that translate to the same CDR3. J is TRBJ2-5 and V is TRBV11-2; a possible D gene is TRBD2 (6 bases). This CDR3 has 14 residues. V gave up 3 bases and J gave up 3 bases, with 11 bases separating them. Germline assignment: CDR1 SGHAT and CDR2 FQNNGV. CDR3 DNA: TGTGCCAGCAGCTTTAGCGGAACAAAAGAGACCCAGTACTTC. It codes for CASSFSGTKETQYF.

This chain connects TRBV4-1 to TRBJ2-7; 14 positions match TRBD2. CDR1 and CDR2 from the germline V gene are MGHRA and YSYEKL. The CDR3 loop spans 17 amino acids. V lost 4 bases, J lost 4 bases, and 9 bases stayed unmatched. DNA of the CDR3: TGCGCCAGCAGCCCCACCGGGACTAGCGGGAGCTTTTACGAGCAGTACTTC. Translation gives CASSPTGTSGSFYEQYF.

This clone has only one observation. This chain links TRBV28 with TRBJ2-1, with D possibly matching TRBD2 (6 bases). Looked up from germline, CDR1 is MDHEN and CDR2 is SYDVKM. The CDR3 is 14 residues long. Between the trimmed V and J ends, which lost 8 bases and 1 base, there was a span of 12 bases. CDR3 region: CASFSGGSYNEQFF. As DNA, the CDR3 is TGTGCCAGCTTCTCAGGAGGGTCCTACAATGAGCAGTTCTTC. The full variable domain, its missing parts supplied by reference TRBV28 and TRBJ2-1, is DVKVTQSSRYLVKRTGEKVFLECVQDMDHENMFWYRQDPGLGLRLIYFSYDVKMKEKGDIPEGYSVSREKKERFSLILESASTNQTSMYLCASFSGGSYNEQFFGPGTRLTVL.

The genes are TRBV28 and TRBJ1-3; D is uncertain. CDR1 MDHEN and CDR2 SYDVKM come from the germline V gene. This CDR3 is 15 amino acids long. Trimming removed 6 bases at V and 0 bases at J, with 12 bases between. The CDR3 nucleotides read TGTGCCAGCAGCCGTCCTCTTATCTCTGGAAACACCATATATTTT. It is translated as CASSRPLISGNTIYF.

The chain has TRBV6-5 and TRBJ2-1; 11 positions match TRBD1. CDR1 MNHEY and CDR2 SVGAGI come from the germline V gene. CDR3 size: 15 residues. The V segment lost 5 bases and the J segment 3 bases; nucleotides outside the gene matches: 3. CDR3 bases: TGTGCCAGCAGTCATGGGACAGGGGGCTACAATGAGCAGTTCTTC. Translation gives CASSHGTGGYNEQFF.

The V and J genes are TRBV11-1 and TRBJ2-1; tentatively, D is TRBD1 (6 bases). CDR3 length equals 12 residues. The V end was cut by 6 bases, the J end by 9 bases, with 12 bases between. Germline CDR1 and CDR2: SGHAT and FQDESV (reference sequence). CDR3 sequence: CASSFQDSEQFF. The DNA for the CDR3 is TGTGCCAGCAGTTTCCAGGACAGTGAGCAGTTCTTC.

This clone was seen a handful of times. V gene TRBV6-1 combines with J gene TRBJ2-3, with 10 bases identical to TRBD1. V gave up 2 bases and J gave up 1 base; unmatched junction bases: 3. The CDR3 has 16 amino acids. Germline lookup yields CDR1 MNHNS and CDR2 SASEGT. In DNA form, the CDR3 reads TGTGCCAGCAGTGAAAGGGGGACAGGGGGCACAGATACGCAGTATTTT. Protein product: CASSERGTGGTDTQYF.

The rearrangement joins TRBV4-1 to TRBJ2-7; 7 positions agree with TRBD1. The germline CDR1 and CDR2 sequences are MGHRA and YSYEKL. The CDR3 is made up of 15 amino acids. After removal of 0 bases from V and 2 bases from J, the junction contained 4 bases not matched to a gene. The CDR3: CASSQDTGVTYEQYF. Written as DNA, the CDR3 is TGCGCCAGCAGCCAAGATACAGGGGTGACCTACGAGCAGTACTTC.

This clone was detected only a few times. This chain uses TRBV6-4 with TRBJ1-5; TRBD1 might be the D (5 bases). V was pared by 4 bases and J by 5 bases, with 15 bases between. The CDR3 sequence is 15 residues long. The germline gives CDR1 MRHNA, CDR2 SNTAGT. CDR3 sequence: CASSALGGDHQPQHF. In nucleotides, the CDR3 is TGTGCCAGCAGTGCCCTTGGGGGGGACCATCAGCCCCAGCATTTT.

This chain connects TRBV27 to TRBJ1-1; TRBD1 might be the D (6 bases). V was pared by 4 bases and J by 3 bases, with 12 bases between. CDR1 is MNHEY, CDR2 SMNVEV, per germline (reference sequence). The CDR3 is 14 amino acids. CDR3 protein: CASSSAGVDTEAFF. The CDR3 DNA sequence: TGTGCCAGCAGTTCGGCAGGGGTGGACACTGAAGCTTTCTTT.

CDR3 coding DNA: TGTGCCAGCAGCCAAGCCCTATCAACCGGGACTCACTTCTACGAGCAGTACTTC. The encoded protein is CASSQALSTGTHFYEQYF. This chain links TRBV3-1 (or the pseudogene TRBV3-2) with TRBJ2-7; tentative D call: TRBD2 (6 bases). This CDR3 comprises 18 residues. The germline V and J ends were trimmed by 1 base and 3 bases, with 22 bases remaining between them. Germline CDR1 is LGHDT and CDR2 is YNNKEL (reference sequence).

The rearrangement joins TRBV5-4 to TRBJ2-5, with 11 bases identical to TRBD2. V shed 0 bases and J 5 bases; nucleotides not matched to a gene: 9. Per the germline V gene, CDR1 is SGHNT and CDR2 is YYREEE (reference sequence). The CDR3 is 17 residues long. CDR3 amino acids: CASSLGVSGRASETQYF. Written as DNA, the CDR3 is TGTGCCAGCAGCTTGGGAGTTAGCGGGAGGGCATCGGAGACCCAGTACTTC. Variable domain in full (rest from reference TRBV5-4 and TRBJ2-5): ETGVTQSPTHLIKTRGQQVTLRCSSQSGHNTVSWYQQALGQGPQFIFQYYREEENGRGNFPPRFSGLQFPNYSSELNVNALELDDSALYLCASSLGVSGRASETQYFGPGTRLLVL.

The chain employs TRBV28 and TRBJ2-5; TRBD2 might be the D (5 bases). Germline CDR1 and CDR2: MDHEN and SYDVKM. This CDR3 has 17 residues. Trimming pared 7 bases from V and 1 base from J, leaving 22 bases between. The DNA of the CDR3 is TGTGCCAGCACCCTGGGAGTAGCGTTACGTTCCCAAGAGACCCAGTACTTC. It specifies CASTLGVALRSQETQYF.

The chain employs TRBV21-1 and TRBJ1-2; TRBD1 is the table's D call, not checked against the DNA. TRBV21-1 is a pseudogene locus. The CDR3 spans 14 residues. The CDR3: CASSENGQGDGYTF. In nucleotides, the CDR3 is TGTGCCAGCAGCGAAAACGGACAGGGTGATGGCTACACCTTC.

CDR3 DNA sequence: TGTGCCAGCGCAGGGCCCTTCTCTGGAAACACCATATATTTT. Translation gives CASAGPFSGNTIYF. The chain links TRBV6-5 to TRBJ1-3, with a weak D call TRBD1 (5 bases). The CDR3 sequence is 14 residues long. V lost 8 bases and J lost 0, with 11 bases in between. Per the germline V gene, CDR1 is MNHEY and CDR2 is SVGAGI.

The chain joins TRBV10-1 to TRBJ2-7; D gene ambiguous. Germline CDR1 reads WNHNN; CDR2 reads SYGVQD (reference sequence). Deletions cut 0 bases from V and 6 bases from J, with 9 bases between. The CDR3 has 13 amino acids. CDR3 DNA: TGCGCCAGCAGTGAGTCCCCTTCCGTCGAGCAGTACTTC. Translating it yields CASSESPSVEQYF.

Written as DNA, the CDR3 is TGTGCCAGCAGCCGAGGACTAGCGGGAGTGACAGATACGCAGTATTTT. It encodes CASSRGLAGVTDTQYF. V gene TRBV4-2 combines with J gene TRBJ2-3, with 13 bases identical to TRBD2. Germline V gene sequence: CDR1 LGHNA, CDR2 YNFKEQ. This CDR3 contains 16 residues. J was trimmed by 3 bases and V by 4 bases; bases with no gene match: 4.